The text below deals with one TCR beta chain. No cognate antigen has been identified for it. No much larger clone is present one base from it, and per-base qualities are unavailable. V was cut back by 6 bases and J by 7 bases, leaving a gap of 20 bases between them. The CDR3, cysteine through phenylalanine, is 16 amino acids long. Only CDR3 DNA is held: 48 bases, read in frame from base 1. Taken from the germline V gene, the CDR1 and CDR2 loops are SGHRS and YFSETQ. This record belongs to a study of response to subunit inactivated influenza vaccine (dated by TCRdb to the late 2010s). Describing the broader study: Deep quantitative T cell receptor repertoire profiling was used in the study to track responses to a trivalent subunit inactivated influenza vaccine.

The time point label of this sample denotes: more than 35 days after influenza vaccine administration. Receptor libraries were prepared by RT-PCR. The reads were generated on an Illumina HiSeq 2500. Using fastp at Q25 and MiXCR, TCRdb reprocessed the public reads and kept productive beta chains. Each entry is one CDR3 protein sequence, shown with its most common DNA and genes. The sample profile shows a few hundred thousand distinct CDR3 sequences; roughly 9.7% of them were found once. The leading ten clones occupy 9.5% to 15% of the sample. The investigation overall reported the following: The authors suggested that each seasonal influenza vaccination may recruit only a limited number of new T cells.

The sample in question was PBMCs from blood, obtained 35 to 45 days after vaccination. The clonotype was recovered from a man aged 45-60 years who received an inactivated influenza vaccine. Donor details come from another sample of the same person, matched by shared clones. The chain employs TRBV5-1 and TRBJ2-6; a weak D assignment points to TRBD2 (7 bases agree). The CDR3 here reads CASTASGGLEANVLTF. Read as DNA, the sequence is TGCGCCAGCACCGCTTCGGGGGGCCTGGAAGCCAACGTCCTGACTTTC.